The 13 T cell receptor beta chains presented below share a single source sample, sequenced in a study of T cell clusters in autoimmune cytopenias. TRB amplification used roughly 250 ng of peripheral blood genomic DNA. Multiplex touch-down PCR amplified TRB using TRB-A and TRB-B pools in one tube. TCRdb reprocessed the multiplex PCR reads, with one entry per CDR3 protein and no DNA. The sample totals 7,000 or so distinct CDR3 sequences. These same data were also listed under a study on T cell repertoires in aging, cancer and after chemotherapy.

Source material: peripheral blood. The source of these receptors is a human donor in good health.

V usage is TRBV12-3 or TRBV12-4 and J usage is TRBJ2-5; TCRdb reports TRBD1, a call that lacks DNA to check it against. The CDR3 is made up of 14 amino acids. The chain's CDR3 is CASSLVGGRETQYF.

J is TRBJ1-2 and V is TRBV20-1; TCRdb selects TRBD1, and the lack of DNA leaves this call unchecked. Germline CDR1 is DFQATT and CDR2 is SNEGSKA (reference sequence). This CDR3 has 12 amino acids. The CDR3 loop is CSASNGQGSYTF.

The chain carries TRBV6-5 and TRBJ2-3; TCRdb's D call, TRBD2, is unchecked because there is no DNA. The CDR3 is 16 residues long. CDR1 MNHEY and CDR2 SVGAGI come from the germline V gene. The CDR3 region is CASSKSLAGGQGTQYF.

The gene calls are TRBV6-6 and TRBJ1-5; TCRdb's D gene call, TRBD1, goes unchecked for lack of DNA. The CDR3 length is 17 residues. Germline V lookup: CDR1 MNHNY, CDR2 SVGAGI (reference sequence). CDR3 loop: CASSYSEWTGRNQPQHF.

This chain links TRBV5-6 with TRBJ2-7; TCRdb reports TRBD2, a call that lacks DNA to check it against. The CDR3 length is 15 residues. Germline CDR1 is SGHDT and CDR2 is YYEEEE. The CDR3 sequence: CASSQALAGAYEQYF.

The V gene is TRBV6-5, the J gene TRBJ2-5; no DNA is available, so the TRBD1 call from TCRdb remains unchecked. The CDR3 loop spans 15 amino acids. The germline CDR1 and CDR2 sequences are MNHEY and SVGAGI. The CDR3 loop is CASSEGQGIQETQYF.

V gene TRBV19 combines with J gene TRBJ1-5; lacking DNA, the TRBD1 call made by TCRdb goes unchecked. Germline V gene sequence: CDR1 LNHDA, CDR2 SQIVND (reference sequence). The CDR3 spans 17 residues. CDR3 region: CASSIVGNRQGAQPQHF. Using reference TRBV19 and TRBJ1-5 for the parts outside the CDR3, the full variable domain is DGGITQSPKYLFRKEGQNVTLSCEQNLNHDAMYWYRQDPGQGLRLIYYSQIVNDFQKGDIAEGYSVSREKKESFPLTVTSAQKNPTAFYLCASSIVGNRQGAQPQHFGDGTRLSIL.

This clonotype is deemed medium-sized by its frequency. The rearrangement joins TRBV13 to TRBJ2-6; as DNA is missing, the TRBD1 call by TCRdb cannot be tested. CDR1 PRHDT and CDR2 FYEKMQ come from the germline V gene (reference sequence). This CDR3 has 13 amino acids. CDR3 in amino acids: CATGGSGANVLTF. The entire variable domain, with the rest obtained from reference TRBV13 and TRBJ2-6, is as follows: AAGVIQSPRHLIKEKRETATLKCYPIPRHDTVYWYQQGPGQDPQFLISFYEKMQSDKGSIPDRFSAQQFSDYHSELNMSSLELGDSALYFCATGGSGANVLTFGAGSRLTVL.

The chain is built from TRBV7-9 and TRBJ1-2. The CDR3 covers 15 residues. Germline values: CDR1 SEHNR, CDR2 FQNEAQ (reference sequence). CDR3 region: CASSLGNPFGYGYTF.

J is TRBJ1-6 and V is TRBV6-6. CDR1 MNHNY and CDR2 SVGAGI come from the germline V gene (reference sequence). The CDR3 loop spans 15 amino acids. CDR3: CAIRPGSSYNSPLHF.

This rearrangement joins TRBV30 to TRBJ1-5; TCRdb's assignment of TRBD1 cannot be checked, as there is no DNA. The length of the CDR3 is 15 residues. Germline loops: CDR1 GTSNPN, CDR2 SVGIG (reference sequence). This chain's CDR3 is CAWSPPGFGNQPQHF.

V gene TRBV6-4 combines with J gene TRBJ2-1; TCRdb reports TRBD2, a call that lacks DNA to check it against. Germline-derived CDR1 and CDR2 are MRHNA and SNTAGT. The CDR3 totals 21 residues. The CDR3 region is CASSDAPGLAGGPYMFNEQFF.

The J gene is TRBJ1-1, the V gene TRBV10-2. Germline loops: CDR1 WSHSY, CDR2 SAAADI. The CDR3 is 13 amino acids. The CDR3 is CASSGEGGTEAFF.